What follows are 30 T cell receptor beta chains derived from one specimen sequenced in a study of OX40 agonist ivuxolimab in advanced cancers. Library preparation used the immunoSEQ multiplex PCR assay. TCRdb retrieved this table from immuneACCESS and kept in-frame rearrangements only. Not all clones are present; in checked studies, unresolved V genes account for under half, and no reason is known for the remainder. For this sample the table gives roughly 80,000 clones, of which roughly 84% were detected only once. The top ten constitute 0.3% to 0.4% of the sample. The specimen was CD4+ or CD8+ T cells sorted from blood, collected in a trial of the OX40 agonist ivuxolimab. The receptor set was obtained from an adult with an advanced solid tumor such as melanoma, head and neck, liver or kidney cancer.

This rearrangement joins TRBV6-4 to TRBJ2-2, with TRBD2 as a possible D gene (5 bases). Germline V gene sequence: CDR1 MRHNA, CDR2 SNTAGT. V lost 5 bases, J lost 2 bases, and 9 bases lay in between. The CDR3 loop spans 14 amino acids. CDR3 in amino acids: CASSPGLNTGELFF. The CDR3 bases are TGTGCCAGCAGTCCCGGACTTAACACCGGGGAGCTGTTTTTT.

This chain links TRBV6-1 with TRBJ1-1; no clear D. Trimming cost V 4 bases and J 0 bases, with 9 bases left between them. Germline values: CDR1 MNHNS, CDR2 SASEGT. This CDR3 contains 14 residues. The CDR3 spells CASSVSRLNTEAFF. CDR3 nucleotide sequence: TGTGCCAGCAGTGTCTCACGGCTGAACACTGAAGCTTTCTTT.

This chain uses TRBV5-8 with TRBJ1-5; 9 bases agree with TRBD1. Germline CDR1 and CDR2: SGHTS and YDEGEE. Unmatched junction bases numbered 9, after V lost 5 bases and J lost 6 bases. This CDR3 is 15 amino acids long. The CDR3: CASRSDRGLGQPQHF. CDR3 bases: TGTGCCAGCAGATCGGACAGGGGCTTGGGTCAGCCCCAGCATTTT.

The chain carries TRBV7-3 and TRBJ2-3; D perhaps matches TRBD2 (6 bases). Trimming removed 2 bases at V and 6 bases at J, with 21 bases between. This CDR3 is 17 amino acids long. The germline CDR1 and CDR2 sequences are SGHTA and FQGTGA. CDR3 loop: CASSLAARGTREDTQYF. In nucleotides, the CDR3 is TGTGCCAGCAGCTTAGCAGCTAGAGGGACTCGAGAGGATACGCAGTATTTT.

This chain links TRBV6-5 with TRBJ1-1; D gene unclear. Germline CDR1 and CDR2: MNHEY and SVGAGI. Deletions cut 6 bases from V and 3 bases from J, with 11 bases between. This CDR3 region has 13 residues. Here the CDR3 reads CASRTYEDTEAFF. As DNA, the CDR3 is TGTGCCAGCAGAACATACGAAGACACTGAAGCTTTCTTT.

In DNA form, the CDR3 reads TGTGCCAGCAGTTTCCTAGGGGCCACGACACATACGCAGTATTTT. It translates to CASSFLGATTHTQYF. The chain recombines TRBV5-6 with TRBJ2-3; the D gene is possibly TRBD1 (5 bases). The CDR3 length is 15 residues. The germline gives CDR1 SGHDT, CDR2 YYEEEE. V was clipped by 5 bases and J by 7 bases, with 20 bases between them.

V and J are TRBV5-1 and TRBJ2-1; D tentatively fits TRBD1 or TRBD2 (6 bases each). Germline CDR1 reads SGHRS; CDR2 reads YFSETQ. The CDR3 spans 13 residues. V dropped 4 bases and J dropped 6 bases, with 11 bases sitting between them. CDR3 region: CASSQEGVNEQFF. DNA of the CDR3: TGCGCCAGCAGCCAGGAGGGGGTCAATGAGCAGTTCTTC.

The chain combines TRBV5-1 with TRBJ2-2, with 7 bases lining up with TRBD1. Germline V gene lookup returns CDR1 SGHRS and CDR2 YFSETQ. With 3 bases clipped from V and 0 bases from J, the junction kept 2 bases outside the gene matches. This CDR3 region has 15 residues. In DNA form, the CDR3 reads TGCGCCAGCAGCTCGGGACAGTCGAACACCGGGGAGCTGTTTTTT. This encodes CASSSGQSNTGELFF.

This clone was recorded once. The chain combines TRBV19 with TRBJ2-3, with TRBD2 identical over 8 bases. The ends lost 5 bases at V and 4 bases at J; junction bases unmatched: 8. Germline CDR1 LNHDA, CDR2 SQIVND (reference sequence). This CDR3 has 15 residues. CDR3 in DNA: TGTGCCAGTAGTTGGAGGGGACTAGAAGCAGATACGCAGTATTTT. Its translation is CASSWRGLEADTQYF.

This sequence joins TRBV28 and TRBJ1-2, with a possible D match to TRBD1 (6 bases). This CDR3 comprises 14 residues. Germline V gene sequence: CDR1 MDHEN, CDR2 SYDVKM. V gave up 6 bases and J gave up 4 bases, with 15 bases separating them. The CDR3 bases are TGTGCCAGCAGGAGGACGACAGGAGGCTATGGCTACACCTTC. This translates into CASRRTTGGYGYTF.

The rearrangement links TRBV28 to TRBJ1-1, with D unresolved. The ends were cut back, 10 bases at V and 0 bases at J, with 21 bases in the middle. In germline, CDR1 is MDHEN, CDR2 SYDVKM. The CDR3 consists of 16 residues. The CDR3 DNA reads as TGTGCCACCACACCGGTAGGAAGACTGCTGAACACTGAAGCTTTCTTT. Protein product: CATTPVGRLLNTEAFF.

The chain carries TRBV21-1 and TRBJ1-6; TRBD1 reflects the table's D call only, with no check against the DNA. TRBV21-1 is a documented pseudogene. This CDR3 is built from 18 residues. CDR3 DNA: TGTGCCAGCAGCAAAGTCGCTCGGGACAACGTGGGCGATACACCCCTCCACTTT. This sequence encodes CASSKVARDNVGDTPLHF.

V is TRBV20-1 and J is TRBJ1-2, with D possibly matching TRBD1 (6 bases). Germline assignment: CDR1 DFQATT and CDR2 SNEGSKA (reference sequence). Trimming cost V 4 bases and J 10 bases, with 13 bases left between them. This CDR3 comprises 11 residues. CDR3 loop: CSAKSTGNYTF. CDR3 sequence (DNA): TGCAGTGCTAAATCTACAGGGAACTACACCTTC.

This clone was seen once. This chain links TRBV5-4 with TRBJ2-5, with D perhaps TRBD2 (6 bases). The length of the CDR3 is 14 residues. Trimming removed 4 bases at V and 4 bases at J, with 14 bases between. Germline values: CDR1 SGHNT, CDR2 YYREEE (reference sequence). This CDR3 is CASSRGGARETQYF. The CDR3 bases are TGTGCCAGCAGCCGGGGCGGGGCTCGAGAGACCCAGTACTTC.

CDR3 coding DNA: TGTGCCAGTAGTGAACAGCTCCAGCCCCAGCATTTT. Translated, it gives CASSEQLQPQHF. The V gene is TRBV19, the J gene TRBJ1-5; D is unclear. V was cut by 5 bases and J by 7 bases, with 9 bases left in between. Germline V lookup: CDR1 LNHDA, CDR2 SQIVND (reference sequence). The CDR3 is made up of 12 amino acids. The full variable domain, with the rest looked up from reference TRBV19 and TRBJ1-5, is DGGITQSPKYLFRKEGQNVTLSCEQNLNHDAMYWYRQDPGQGLRLIYYSQIVNDFQKGDIAEGYSVSREKKESFPLTVTSAQKNPTAFYLCASSEQLQPQHFGDGTRLSIL.

V gene TRBV6-1 combines with J gene TRBJ1-1, with D uncertain. Germline V gives CDR1 MNHNS, CDR2 SASEGT. Trimming removed 7 bases from V and 6 bases from J, with 18 bases in between. The CDR3 spans 14 residues. The CDR3 loop is CASTPGRDRPEAFF. The DNA of the CDR3 is TGTGCCAGCACACCGGGCCGAGACCGTCCTGAAGCTTTCTTT.

The chain employs TRBV7-3 and TRBJ2-3; no clear D gene. The CDR3 contains 13 residues. Germline-derived CDR1 and CDR2 are SGHTA and FQGTGA. V lost 3 bases and J lost 0, with 4 bases in between. The CDR3 DNA reads TGTGCCAGCAGCTTGGCCAGCACAGATACGCAGTATTTT. Its protein is CASSLASTDTQYF.

V usage is TRBV10-2 and J usage is TRBJ1-5, with D possibly TRBD1 on 5 matching bases. The V end lost 4 bases, the J end lost 6 bases, and 10 bases lay between the germline ends. The CDR3 contains 13 residues. CDR1 is WSHSY, CDR2 SAAADI, per germline. The CDR3 coding sequence is TGCGCCAGCAGTGGAGGGGTATCTCAGCCCCAGCATTTT. Translated, it gives CASSGGVSQPQHF.

The chain couples TRBV19 to TRBJ1-1; D is perhaps TRBD1 (5 bases). Germline CDR1 LNHDA, CDR2 SQIVND (reference sequence). With 1 base removed from V and 2 bases from J, the gap between germline ends came to 20 bases. The CDR3 length is 18 residues. The CDR3 DNA reads TGTGCCAGTAGTATAGGGTTCGTGTGGGGACGGACAAACACTGAAGCTTTCTTT. Translated, it gives CASSIGFVWGRTNTEAFF.

This chain joins TRBV7-2 and TRBJ2-5, with TRBD1 matching over 10 bases. Germline V gene sequence: CDR1 SGHTA, CDR2 FQGNSA. The CDR3 runs 13 residues. Germline trimming cut 4 bases from V and 4 bases from J; bases unmatched to any gene: 0. The CDR3 nucleotides read TGTGCCAGCAGCTGGGACAGGGGAGAGACCCAGTACTTC. It codes for CASSWDRGETQYF.

The rearrangement links TRBV27 to TRBJ2-2, with a weak D call TRBD1 (6 bases). This CDR3 region has 14 residues. Trimming removed 6 bases at V and 7 bases at J, with 15 bases between. Germline CDR1 is MNHEY and CDR2 is SMNVEV (reference sequence). The CDR3 loop is CASRMRTGFGELFF. The CDR3 DNA follows: TGTGCCAGCAGGATGCGAACAGGGTTCGGGGAGCTGTTTTTT.

The chain carries TRBV7-2 and TRBJ2-5; D gene ambiguous. The CDR3 has 13 amino acids. The germline V gene has CDR1 SGHTA and CDR2 FQGNSA. V was clipped by 5 bases and J by 2 bases, with 9 bases between them. CDR3 bases: TGTGCCAGCAGCCTGGGCCTTCAAGAGACCCAGTACTTC. Translation gives CASSLGLQETQYF.

Only a few counts were recorded for this clone. The chain combines TRBV7-2 with TRBJ2-5, with D maybe TRBD2 (6 bases). Germline lookup yields CDR1 SGHTA and CDR2 FQGNSA. The CDR3 sequence is 14 residues long. Trimming cost V 5 bases and J 5 bases, with 15 bases left between them. CDR3 in DNA: TGTGCCAGCAGCCCCTGGAGGGCAGCGGAGACCCAGTACTTC. Translation: CASSPWRAAETQYF.

V gene TRBV5-4 combines with J gene TRBJ2-1; the D gene is possibly TRBD1 (5 bases). This CDR3 spans 15 amino acids. CDR1 is SGHNT and CDR2 is YYREEE in the germline V gene (reference sequence). V lost 1 base and J lost 1, with 9 bases in between. CDR3 residues: CASSLMQGSYNEQFF. DNA of the CDR3: TGTGCCAGCAGCTTGATGCAGGGTTCCTACAATGAGCAGTTCTTC.

CDR3 sequence: CASSLTSGTYEQYF. The DNA for the CDR3 is TGTGCCAGCAGCTTAACTAGCGGGACCTACGAGCAGTACTTC. V gene TRBV7-8 combines with J gene TRBJ2-7; 10 bases match TRBD2. The CDR3 totals 14 residues. The V gene's germline CDR1 is SGHVS and CDR2 FQNEAQ. V lost 2 bases and J lost 2; bases outside the gene matches: 0.

This chain connects TRBV5-1 to TRBJ1-5; D is perhaps TRBD1 (5 bases). In germline, CDR1 is SGHRS, CDR2 YFSETQ. The CDR3 is 15 amino acids. V was clipped by 0 bases and J by 5 bases, with 12 bases between them. The DNA for the CDR3 is TGCGCCAGCAGCTTGGGTGGGGGAGGTTATCAGCCCCAGCATTTT. Amino acids: CASSLGGGGYQPQHF.

The V call is TRBV7-6, the J call TRBJ2-7; unclear D gene. V lost 2 bases to trimming and J lost 4 bases, with 15 bases between them. This CDR3 has 15 residues. CDR1 is SGHVS, CDR2 FNYEAQ, per germline. CDR3 coding DNA: TGTGCCAGCAGCTTAAGAGTGGGCTTCGGTTACGAGCAGTACTTC. It codes for CASSLRVGFGYEQYF.

The V call is TRBV11-2, the J call TRBJ1-2; D unresolved. Germline CDR1 SGHAT, CDR2 FQNNGV. The CDR3 sequence is 13 residues long. V lost 2 bases and J 7 bases, leaving 11 bases between the germline ends. CDR3 loop: CASSLSEGGGYTF. DNA for the CDR3: TGTGCCAGCAGCTTATCGGAAGGTGGTGGCTACACCTTC.

The chain couples TRBV19 to TRBJ2-5, with a possible D match to TRBD1 (5 bases). Trimming left V 0 bases short and J 6 bases short, with 11 bases between. The germline gives CDR1 LNHDA, CDR2 SQIVND (reference sequence). The CDR3 consists of 14 residues. This chain's CDR3 is CASSIDQGSKTQYF. CDR3 in DNA: TGTGCCAGTAGTATAGATCAGGGTTCGAAGACCCAGTACTTC.

The V call is TRBV19, the J call TRBJ1-3; no firm D call. This CDR3 has 13 residues. Trimming stripped 8 bases from V and 0 bases from J, with 8 bases between. CDR1 LNHDA and CDR2 SQIVND come from the germline V gene (reference sequence). Written as DNA, the CDR3 is TGTGCCAGTTCGGTGAACTCTGGAAACACCATATATTTT. Protein: CASSVNSGNTIYF.